The rows below give T cell receptor beta chains drawn from one sample of a study of T cells in Graves' hyperthyroidism and ophthalmopathy. Each CDR3 protein is one row after TCRdb ran MiXCR on the multiplex PCR reads. The data hold around 600,000 distinct CDR3 sequences, with approximately 15% observed a single time. The sequenced sample consisted of blood. The receptors originated from a woman between 18 and 30 years old with Graves' ophthalmopathy. Both conserved end residues are part of each CDR3. The D gene is left open where the match is weak. Clone size is given for some rows only: seen once, a few or many times, or a class if the clone is expanded.

D gene	clone size	V gene	J gene	CDR3 DNA	CDR3 protein
.	many	TRBV30	TRBJ2-7	TGTGCCTGGACCCCCCCGGAGACGTCCTACGAGCAGTACTTC	CAWTPPETSYEQYF
.	many	TRBV28	TRBJ2-7	TGTGCCAGCACTAGTGCAGGAACCGCCTACGAGCAGTACTTC	CASTSAGTAYEQYF
TRBD2	.	TRBV18	TRBJ2-6	TGTGCCAGCTCACCACCCTCGACTAGCGGGAGCTCTGGGGCCAACGTCCTGACTTTC	CASSPPSTSGSSGANVLTF
.	many	TRBV3-1	TRBJ2-7	TGTGCCAGCAGCCAAGTCGAGGCAAACGAGCAGTACTTC	CASSQVEANEQYF
.	.	TRBV6-5	TRBJ2-2	TGTGCCAGCAGTTCGGACTTTGCCGGGGAGCTGTTTTTT	CASSSDFAGELFF
.	few	TRBV6-5	TRBJ2-2	TGTGCCAGCAGTTACAGTACGGGGCGGGCCGGGGAGCTGTTTTTT	CASSYSTGRAGELFF
.	many	TRBV11-3	TRBJ2-1	TGTGCCAGCAGAATCAGGTCGGGTGAGCAGTTCTTC	CASRIRSGEQFF
.	once	TRBV9	TRBJ1-4	TGTGCCAGCAGCGTAGGAGCAGGGGATTGGGAAAAACTGTTTTTT	CASSVGAGDWEKLFF
TRBD2	.	TRBV4-3	TRBJ2-2	TGCGCCAGCAGCCCCCTCCTGGGGGGGGCCGGGGAGCTGTTTTTT	CASSPLLGGAGELFF
.	few	TRBV19	TRBJ2-3	TGTGCCAGTAGTATTAGTGGATCTAGCACAGATACGCAGTATTTT	CASSISGSSTDTQYF
TRBD1	many	TRBV28	TRBJ2-7	TGTGCCAGCAGGAGTGCCGGGACAGGGCTTTACGAGCAGTACTTC	CASRSAGTGLYEQYF
TRBD2	many	TRBV28	TRBJ2-7	TGTGCCAGCAGTCCCGGACTAGCGGGAGCCGAGCAGTACTTC	CASSPGLAGAEQYF
.	.	TRBV24-1	TRBJ2-5	TGTGCCACCAAGAGCCGGGACTGGCAAGAGACCCAGTACTTC	CATKSRDWQETQYF
TRBD2	few	TRBV3-1	TRBJ2-7	TGTGCCAGCAGCCAAGATCCGACTAGCGTATACTACGAGCAGTACTTC	CASSQDPTSVYYEQYF
.	.	TRBV6-2/TRBV6-3	TRBJ2-3	TGTGCCAGCAGTTCGTGGGATCGTACAACCGACGCGCGGCGGTATTTT	CASSSWDRTTDARRYF
TRBD2	many	TRBV11-3	TRBJ2-2	TGTGCCAGCAGCTTAGTCCCGGGGGGAGCGGACACCGGGGAGCTGTTTTTT	CASSLVPGGADTGELFF
TRBD1	.	TRBV24-1	TRBJ2-2	TGTGCCACCAGTGATCTACCGGGACAGGGGAACACCGGGGAGCTGTTTTTT	CATSDLPGQGNTGELFF
.	.	TRBV30	TRBJ2-3	TGTGCCTGGAAACCCCCTTCCACAGATACGCAGTATTTT	CAWKPPSTDTQYF
.	.	TRBV6-2/TRBV6-3	TRBJ2-5	TGTGCCAGCAGACCCCCTTGGGGAGGCGAGACCCAGTACTTC	CASRPPWGGETQYF
.	.	TRBV6-1	TRBJ2-2	TGTGCCAGCAGTCAGACAGGAGTGAACACCGGGGAGCTGTTTTTT	CASSQTGVNTGELFF
.	.	TRBV7-6	TRBJ2-1	TGTGCCAGCAGCGCCCAATGGACAGACAATGAGCAGTTCTTC	CASSAQWTDNEQFF
.	many	TRBV30	TRBJ1-1	TGTGCCTGGACAACGGGGAGTTCTGCGGTGAACACTGAAGCTTTCTTT	CAWTTGSSAVNTEAFF
TRBD1	few	TRBV3-1	TRBJ2-3	TGTGCCAGCAGCCGAAGCGACAGGGACACAGATACGCAGTATTTT	CASSRSDRDTDTQYF
.	few	TRBV7-9	TRBJ2-7	TGTGCCAGCGGGGTTGGAAGGGAGCAGTACTTC	CASGVGREQYF
.	many	TRBV28	TRBJ2-1	TGTGCCAGCAGTTTCGCCCGAGTGACGGAGAGTTACAATGAGCAGTTCTTC	CASSFARVTESYNEQFF
TRBD2	.	TRBV4-1	TRBJ2-1	TGCGCCAGCAGCCTAGATGGGCCTAGCGGGAGACGAGATGAGCAGTTCTTC	CASSLDGPSGRRDEQFF
.	.	TRBV9	TRBJ2-1	TGTGCCAGCAGCCCCCGGGGGGTGGGGGCCCGAGGTGACAATGAGCAGTTCTTC	CASSPRGVGARGDNEQFF
.	many	TRBV6-2/TRBV6-3	TRBJ1-5	TGTGCCAGCAGTTACCCAGGGATGAGCAATCAGCCCCAGCATTTT	CASSYPGMSNQPQHF
.	.	TRBV7-6	TRBJ1-3	TGTGCCAGCAGCCATCCGGGGGGTAATGGAAACACCATATATTTT	CASSHPGGNGNTIYF
TRBD2	many	TRBV12-3/TRBV12-4	TRBJ2-7	TGTGCCAGCAGCCCCTCTAGCGGGAGGGCCAGGGAGCAGTACTTC	CASSPSSGRAREQYF
TRBD2	few	TRBV6-5	TRBJ2-3	TGTGCCAGCAGTTACAGCGTGGCGGGAGGGGTGGATACGCAGTATTTT	CASSYSVAGGVDTQYF
TRBD2	many	TRBV9	TRBJ2-7	TGTGCCAGCAGTCCCAAAGCGGGAGTTCTGCGGGAGCAGTACTTC	CASSPKAGVLREQYF
.	few	TRBV30	TRBJ2-3	TGTGCCTGGAGTGTAATTGGAGATACGCAGTATTTT	CAWSVIGDTQYF
.	few	TRBV29-1	TRBJ1-2	TGCAGCGTTGAAGGGAGGGTTGGATTCCGATTCTATGGCTACACCTTC	CSVEGRVGFRFYGYTF
TRBD1	.	TRBV2	TRBJ2-1	TGTGCCAGCACCCCCGGGACAGGGTTTCATGAGCAGTTCTTC	CASTPGTGFHEQFF